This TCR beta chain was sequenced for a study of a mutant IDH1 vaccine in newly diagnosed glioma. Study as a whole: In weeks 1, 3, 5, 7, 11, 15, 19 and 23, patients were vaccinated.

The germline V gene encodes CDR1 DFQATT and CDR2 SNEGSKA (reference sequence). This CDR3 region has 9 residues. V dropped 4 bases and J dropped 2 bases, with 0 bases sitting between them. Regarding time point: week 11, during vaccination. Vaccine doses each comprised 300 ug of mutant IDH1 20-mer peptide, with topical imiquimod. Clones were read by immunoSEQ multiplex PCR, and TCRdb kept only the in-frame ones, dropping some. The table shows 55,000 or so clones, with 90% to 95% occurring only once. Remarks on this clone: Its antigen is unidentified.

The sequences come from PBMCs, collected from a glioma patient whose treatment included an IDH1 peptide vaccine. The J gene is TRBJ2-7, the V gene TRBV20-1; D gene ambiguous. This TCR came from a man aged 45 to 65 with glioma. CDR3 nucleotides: TGCAGTGCTACCTACGAGCAGTACTTC. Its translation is CSATYEQYF.